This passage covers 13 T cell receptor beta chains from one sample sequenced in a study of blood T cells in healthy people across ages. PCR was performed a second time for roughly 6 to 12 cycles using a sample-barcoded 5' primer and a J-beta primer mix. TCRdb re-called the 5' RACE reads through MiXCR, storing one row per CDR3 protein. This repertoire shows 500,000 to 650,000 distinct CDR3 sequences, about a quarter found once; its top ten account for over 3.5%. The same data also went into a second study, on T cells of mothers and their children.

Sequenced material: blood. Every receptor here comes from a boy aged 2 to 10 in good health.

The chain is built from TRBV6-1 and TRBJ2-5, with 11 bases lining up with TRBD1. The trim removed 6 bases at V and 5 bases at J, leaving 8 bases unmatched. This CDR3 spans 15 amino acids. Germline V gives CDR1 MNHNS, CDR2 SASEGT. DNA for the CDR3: TGTGCCAGCAGGCCATGGACAGGGGGCGCGGAGACCCAGTACTTC. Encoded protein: CASRPWTGGAETQYF.

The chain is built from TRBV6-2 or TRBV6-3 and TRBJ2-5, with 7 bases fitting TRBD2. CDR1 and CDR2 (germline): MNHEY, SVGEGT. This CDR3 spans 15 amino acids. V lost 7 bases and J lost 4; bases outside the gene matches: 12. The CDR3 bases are TGTGCCAGCAACGACGAACCCAGCGGGACAGAGACCCAGTACTTC. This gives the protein CASNDEPSGTETQYF.

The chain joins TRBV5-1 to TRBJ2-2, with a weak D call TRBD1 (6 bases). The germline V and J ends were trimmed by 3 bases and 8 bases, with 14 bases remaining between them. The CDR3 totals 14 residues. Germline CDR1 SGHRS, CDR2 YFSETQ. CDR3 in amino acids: CASSSRQVQGELFF. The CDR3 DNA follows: TGCGCCAGCAGCTCGAGACAGGTCCAAGGGGAGCTGTTTTTT. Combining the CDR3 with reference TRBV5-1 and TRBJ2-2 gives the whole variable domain KAGVTQTPRYLIKTRGQQVTLSCSPISGHRSVSWYQQTPGQGLQFLFEYFSETQRNKGNFPGRFSGRQFSNSRSEMNVSTLELGDSALYLCASSSRQVQGELFFGEGSRLTVL.

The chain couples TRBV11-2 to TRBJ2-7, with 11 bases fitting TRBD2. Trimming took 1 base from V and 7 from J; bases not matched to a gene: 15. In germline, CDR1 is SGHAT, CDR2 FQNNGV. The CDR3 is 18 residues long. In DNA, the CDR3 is TGTGCCAGCAGCTTAGTACGAGGGCTAGCGGGGGGCTCGAGGGAGCAGTACTTC. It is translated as CASSLVRGLAGGSREQYF.

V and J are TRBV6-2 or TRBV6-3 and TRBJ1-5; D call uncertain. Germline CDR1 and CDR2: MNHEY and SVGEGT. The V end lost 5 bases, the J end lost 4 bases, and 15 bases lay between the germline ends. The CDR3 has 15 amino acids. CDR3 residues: CASSQDRDPNQPQHF. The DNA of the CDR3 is TGTGCCAGCAGTCAAGATCGCGACCCGAATCAGCCCCAGCATTTT.

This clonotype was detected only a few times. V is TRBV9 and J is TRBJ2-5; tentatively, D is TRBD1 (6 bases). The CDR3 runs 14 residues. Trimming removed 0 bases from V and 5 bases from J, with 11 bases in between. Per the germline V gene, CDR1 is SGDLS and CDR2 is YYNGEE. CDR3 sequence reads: CASSVEVTGETQYF. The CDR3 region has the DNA TGTGCCAGCAGCGTAGAAGTCACAGGGGAGACCCAGTACTTC.

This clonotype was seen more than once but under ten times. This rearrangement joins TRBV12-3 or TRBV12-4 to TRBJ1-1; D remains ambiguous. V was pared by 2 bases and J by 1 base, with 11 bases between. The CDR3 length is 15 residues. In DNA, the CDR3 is TGTGCCAGCAGTTTACGGGGTCGCGGGAACACTGAAGCTTTCTTT. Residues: CASSLRGRGNTEAFF.

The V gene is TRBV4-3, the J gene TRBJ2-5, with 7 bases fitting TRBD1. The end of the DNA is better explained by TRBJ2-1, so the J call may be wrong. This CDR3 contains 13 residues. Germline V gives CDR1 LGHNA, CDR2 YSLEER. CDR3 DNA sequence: TGCGCCAGCAGCCCACACAGGGGTGATCAGCAGTTCTTC. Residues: CASSPHRGDQQFF.

The CDR3 DNA reads as TGTGCCAGCAGCGCGGACTTGACCCACAGGGGTGAGACCCAGTACTTC. Amino acid sequence: CASSADLTHRGETQYF. The chain joins TRBV7-9 to TRBJ2-5, with 7 bases fitting TRBD1. Germline CDR1 and CDR2: SEHNR and FQNEAQ (reference sequence). The CDR3 covers 16 residues. Trimming took 5 bases from V and 5 from J; bases not matched to a gene: 14. Full variable domain (outside the CDR3, taken from reference TRBV7-9 and TRBJ2-5): DTGVSQNPRHKITKRGQNVTFRCDPISEHNRLYWYRQTLGQGPEFLTYFQNEAQLEKSRLLSDRFSAERPKGSFSTLEIQRTEQGDSAMYLCASSADLTHRGETQYFGPGTRLLVL.

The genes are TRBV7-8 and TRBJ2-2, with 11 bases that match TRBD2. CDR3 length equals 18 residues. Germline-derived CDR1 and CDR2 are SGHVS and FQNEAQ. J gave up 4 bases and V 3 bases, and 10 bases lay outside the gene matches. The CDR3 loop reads CASSFRGLAGGGTGELFF. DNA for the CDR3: TGTGCCAGCAGCTTCAGGGGGCTAGCGGGAGGAGGCACCGGGGAGCTGTTTTTT.

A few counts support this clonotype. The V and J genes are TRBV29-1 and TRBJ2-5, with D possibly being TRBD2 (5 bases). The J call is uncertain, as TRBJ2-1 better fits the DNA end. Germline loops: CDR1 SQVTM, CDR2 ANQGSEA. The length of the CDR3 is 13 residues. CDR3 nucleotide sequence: TGCAGCGTTGAATCCAGCGGCGGGAATGAGCAGTTCTTC. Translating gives CSVESSGGNEQFF.

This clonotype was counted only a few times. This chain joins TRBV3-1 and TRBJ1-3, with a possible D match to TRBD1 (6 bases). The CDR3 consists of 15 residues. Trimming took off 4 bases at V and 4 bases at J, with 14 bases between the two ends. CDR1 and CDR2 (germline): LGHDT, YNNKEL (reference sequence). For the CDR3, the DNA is TGTGCCAGCAGCCCCGCGCGGACAGCGGGAAACACCATATATTTT. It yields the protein CASSPARTAGNTIYF.

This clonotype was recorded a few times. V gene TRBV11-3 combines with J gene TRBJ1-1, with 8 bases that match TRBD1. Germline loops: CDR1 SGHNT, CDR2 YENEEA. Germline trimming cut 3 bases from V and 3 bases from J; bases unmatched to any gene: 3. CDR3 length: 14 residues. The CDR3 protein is CASSFQGADTEAFF. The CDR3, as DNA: TGTGCCAGCAGCTTCCAGGGGGCAGACACTGAAGCTTTCTTT.